The following is a TCR beta chain sequence with its context. Its antigen is undetermined. In germline, CDR1 is MNHEY, CDR2 SVGAGI. V was pared by 2 bases and J by 4 bases, with 15 bases between. The length of the CDR3 is 15 residues. This sample stems from a study of cytomegalovirus exposure and HLA in healthy donors. The PCR made use of 60 Vbeta and 13 Jbeta primers. TCRdb's copy holds only in-frame clones and misses some; the assay was immunoSEQ multiplex PCR. The sample consists of some 14,000 clones, about 60% of them appearing once. Overall study findings and caveats: Per a prior analysis, the majority of TCR beta V segments were productive roughly 87% or roughly 30% of the time.

The sequence derives from a woman aged 45 to 65 in good health and CMV-seropositive. The chain couples TRBV6-5 to TRBJ2-7, with a possible D match to TRBD1 (6 bases). Sequenced: PBMCs. In nucleotides, the CDR3 is TGTGCCAGCAGTTACCAGGGGCCAGGGCATTACGAGCAGTACTTC. This gives the protein CASSYQGPGHYEQYF.